This T cell receptor beta chain is drawn from a study of CD8+ T cells in alopecia areata. The study, taken as a whole, reports: Normal scalp had lower clonality than lesional scalp, with alopecia totalis/universalis lesions showing this most strongly.

Concerning this clone itself: Its antigen is not identified.

RNA was isolated and reverse transcribed to cDNA, the sequencing template. Using immunoSEQ multiplex PCR, the repertoire was profiled, and TCRdb retains in-frame clones only, with some absent. The repertoire consists of 98,000 or so clones, with roughly 59% occurring once and the leading ten covering less than 25%. Germline lookup yields CDR1 GTSNPN and CDR2 SVGIG (reference sequence). With 0 bases removed from V and 4 bases from J, the gap between germline ends came to 10 bases. The CDR3 runs to 14 residues. This sequence originates from a human donor in good health. The chain joins TRBV30 to TRBJ2-1, with D possibly being TRBD1 or TRBD2 (5 bases each). Sequences were obtained from CD8+ T cells sorted from blood. CDR3 sequence: CAWSVGVGYNEQFF. In DNA form, the CDR3 reads TGTGCCTGGAGTGTGGGGGTGGGTTACAATGAGCAGTTCTTC. Full variable domain (rest looked up from reference TRBV30 and TRBJ2-1): SQTIHQWPATLVQPVGSPLSLECTVEGTSNPNLYWYRQAAGRGLQLLFYSVGIGQISSEVPQNLSASRPQDRQFILSSKKLLLSDSGFYLCAWSVGVGYNEQFFGPGTRLTVL.